The 14 T cell receptor beta chains listed next were all sequenced from one sample in a study of identical twins. TCRdb re-called the 5' RACE reads with MiXCR, one entry per CDR3 protein. The data hold 400,000 to 550,000 distinct CDR3 sequences, with 22% observed a single time. The same sample was also studied in work on T cells expressing NK-cell markers.

Material for sequencing was CD4+ T cells sorted from blood. The receptor set was obtained from a young woman in good health.

The chain links TRBV14 to TRBJ2-5; possibly TRBD1 for D (6 bases). The germline CDR1 and CDR2 sequences are SGHDN and FVKESK. V was cut by 4 bases and J by 3 bases, with 12 bases left in between. The CDR3 extends over 14 amino acids. The CDR3: CASSPVGGEETQYF. The CDR3 DNA reads TGTGCCAGCAGCCCGGTAGGGGGAGAAGAGACCCAGTACTTC.

The rearrangement uses TRBV5-1 and TRBJ1-2; D gene uncertain. V dropped 4 bases and J dropped 4 bases, with 14 bases sitting between them. The CDR3 is 14 residues long. Germline CDR1 and CDR2: SGHRS and YFSETQ. The CDR3 DNA is TGCGCCAGCAGCACGGACCCGCAGAGCTATGGCTACACCTTC. Encoded protein: CASSTDPQSYGYTF.

The V gene is TRBV9, the J gene TRBJ2-3, with 9 positions matching TRBD1. Trimming removed 6 bases from V and 4 bases from J; junction bases left unmatched: 12. The CDR3 totals 16 residues. Per the germline V gene, CDR1 is SGDLS and CDR2 is YYNGEE. The CDR3 nucleotides read TGTGCCAGCACCGGTCTCCCGGGACAGGGTCCAGATACGCAGTATTTT. Its protein product is CASTGLPGQGPDTQYF. Using reference TRBV9 and TRBJ2-3 for the parts outside the CDR3, the full variable domain is DSGVTQTPKHLITATGQRVTLRCSPRSGDLSVYWYQQSLDQGLQFLIQYYNGEERAKGNILERFSAQQFPDLHSELNLSSLELGDSALYFCASTGLPGQGPDTQYFGPGTRLTVL.

V gene TRBV12-3 or TRBV12-4 combines with J gene TRBJ2-4; possible D gene TRBD1, 5 bases. V was trimmed by 4 bases and J by 0 bases, leaving 16 bases between them. The length of the CDR3 is 17 residues. CDR3 amino acids: CASSSFRAPLAKNIQYF. The CDR3 region has the DNA TGTGCCAGCAGTTCCTTCAGGGCCCCCTTAGCCAAAAACATTCAGTACTTC.

V gene TRBV12-3 or TRBV12-4 combines with J gene TRBJ1-2; D gene unclear. The CDR3 contains 14 residues. Trimming took 3 bases from V and 4 from J, leaving 12 bases between them. The CDR3 nucleotides read TGTGCCAGCAGTTTGTCGGGGTTCGGCTATGGCTACACCTTC. This codes for CASSLSGFGYGYTF.

In this sample, this clonotype turned up many times. The chain employs TRBV20-1 and TRBJ2-5; D is unclear. This CDR3 region has 13 residues. From germline, CDR1 is DFQATT and CDR2 SNEGSKA (reference sequence). Trimming took off 2 bases at V and 2 bases at J, with 9 bases between the two ends. CDR3 DNA sequence: TGCAGTGCTAGATCCCCAGAACAAGAGACCCAGTACTTC. The encoded protein is CSARSPEQETQYF.

The rearrangement joins TRBV5-1 to TRBJ1-5; 9 nucleotides line up with TRBD1. Germline trimming cut 0 bases from V and 6 bases from J; bases unmatched to any gene: 1. The CDR3 consists of 14 residues. CDR1 SGHRS and CDR2 YFSETQ come from the germline V gene. The CDR3 DNA follows: TGCGCCAGCAGCTTGGGGACAGGGGTTCAGCCCCAGCATTTT. Protein product: CASSLGTGVQPQHF.

This clonotype was detected only a few times. The chain has TRBV6-1 and TRBJ2-3; D may correspond to TRBD1 or TRBD2 (6 bases each). The germline V gene has CDR1 MNHNS and CDR2 SASEGT. V was shortened by 7 bases and J by 4 bases, with 18 bases between the two germline ends. The CDR3 loop spans 15 amino acids. As DNA, the CDR3 is TGTGCCAGCACCCGAAGGGGGGCGAGCGCAGATACGCAGTATTTT. Protein product: CASTRRGASADTQYF.

This clonotype has just a few counts. One end of the junction does not line up with germline, which may come from a read error. The chain has TRBV20-1 and TRBJ1-1; 8 bases are a match to TRBD1. This CDR3 contains 11 residues. CDR1 and CDR2 from the germline V gene are DFQATT and SNEGSKA (reference sequence). The CDR3 protein is CSASSDRVVGF. The DNA of the CDR3 is TGCAGTGCTAGTTCGGACAGGGTAGTTGGTTTT.

The V call is TRBV4-3, the J call TRBJ2-1, with 7 bases identical to TRBD2. The CDR3 consists of 17 residues. In germline, CDR1 is LGHNA, CDR2 YSLEER. The trim removed 1 base at V and 7 bases at J, leaving 13 bases unmatched. The DNA of the CDR3 is TGCGCCAGCAGCCAAGGGGTGAGAGCGGGACCGCAGAATGAGCAGTTCTTC. This codes for CASSQGVRAGPQNEQFF.

The table lists this clonotype with a few counts. The V and J genes are TRBV20-1 and TRBJ1-4; maybe TRBD1 (5 bases). In germline, CDR1 is DFQATT, CDR2 SNEGSKA (reference sequence). V dropped 3 bases and J dropped 6 bases, with 11 bases sitting between them. The CDR3 spans 13 residues. CDR3 protein: CSASQGVDEKLFF. CDR3 nucleotide sequence: TGCAGTGCTAGTCAAGGGGTCGATGAAAAACTGTTTTTT.

Concerning this clonotype itself: Just one base apart from a much larger clone, this may be a read error. This chain links TRBV5-1 with TRBJ1-1, with TRBD1 matching 7 bases. This CDR3 contains 15 residues. Trimming took 0 bases from V and 1 from J; bases not matched to a gene: 3. Germline V gives CDR1 SGHRS, CDR2 YFSETQ. CDR3 sequence (DNA): TGCGCCAGCAGCTTGGGGACAGGAAGGAACACTGAAGCTTTCTTT. It specifies CASSLGTGRNTEAFF. Using reference TRBV5-1 and TRBJ1-1 for the parts outside the CDR3, the full variable domain is KAGVTQTPRYLIKTRGQQVTLSCSPISGHRSVSWYQQTPGQGLQFLFEYFSETQRNKGNFPGRFSGRQFSNSRSEMNVSTLELGDSALYLCASSLGTGRNTEAFFGQGTRLTVV.

This clonotype showed up just a few times. The chain recombines TRBV20-1 with TRBJ2-7; D possibly corresponds to TRBD2 (6 bases). This CDR3 is 15 amino acids long. Trimming left V 0 bases short and J 1 base short, with 13 bases between. CDR1 is DFQATT and CDR2 is SNEGSKA in the germline V gene (reference sequence). CDR3 protein: CSARDRLAPSYEQYF. CDR3 DNA sequence: TGCAGTGCTAGAGATAGGCTAGCGCCATCCTACGAGCAGTACTTC.

This clonotype was found a few times. The J gene is TRBJ1-1, the V gene TRBV12-3 or TRBV12-4; maybe TRBD1 (6 bases). The CDR3 contains 12 residues. Trimming pared 6 bases from V and 10 bases from J, leaving 15 bases between. The CDR3 spells CASSFATGSAFF. The CDR3 coding sequence is TGTGCCAGCAGCTTCGCGACAGGCTCAGCTTTCTTT.